A single sample gave rise to the 32 T cell receptor beta chains below, sequenced in a study of preoperative IRX-2 immunotherapy in early breast cancer. The data were produced by immunoSEQ multiplex PCR, yet TCRdb's version contains in-frame clones alone and is incomplete. The data contain around 95,000 clones, 86% of them singletons. Stated treatment: preoperative locoregional IRX-2 cytokine immunotherapy. Sequences were derived from tumor tissue, sampled after IRX-2 immunotherapy. The receptors stem from a human donor with breast cancer.

The CDR3 DNA reads as TGTGCCAGCAGCTTTTCGGTTGGGGGCGTGGATGAAAAACTGTTTTTT. This sequence encodes CASSFSVGGVDEKLFF. The chain couples TRBV11-3 to TRBJ1-4, with D perhaps matching TRBD1 (6 bases). This CDR3 region has 16 residues. CDR1 is SGHNT, CDR2 YENEEA, per germline. Trimming took 3 bases from V and 6 from J, leaving 17 bases between them.

This rearrangement joins TRBV5-1 to TRBJ2-7; 16 bases fit TRBD2. CDR3 size: 16 residues. Germline loops: CDR1 SGHRS, CDR2 YFSETQ. Trimming at V came to 4 bases and at J to 2 bases, leaving 3 bases not matched to a gene. The CDR3 nucleotides read TGCGCCAGCAGCGCCGGGACTAGCGGGGGGGCCTACGAGCAGTACTTC. Translation gives CASSAGTSGGAYEQYF.

The chain carries TRBV5-1 and TRBJ1-1, with D tentatively TRBD1 (5 bases). The CDR3 contains 14 residues. V lost 3 bases, J lost 0 bases, and 9 bases lay in between. Germline CDR1 is SGHRS and CDR2 is YFSETQ. CDR3 DNA: TGCGCCAGCAGCTCGGACACTTTGAACACTGAAGCTTTCTTT. This encodes CASSSDTLNTEAFF.

The rearrangement uses TRBV5-4 and TRBJ2-7; tentatively, D is TRBD2 (6 bases). The germline CDR1 and CDR2 sequences are SGHNT and YYREEE (reference sequence). There are 15 residues in the CDR3. Trimming pared 4 bases from V and 2 bases from J, leaving 16 bases between. This CDR3 reads CASSTRDFPPYEQYF. CDR3 in DNA: TGTGCCAGCAGCACCCGGGACTTCCCTCCCTACGAGCAGTACTTC.

The J gene is TRBJ2-2, the V gene TRBV9; 7 bases line up with TRBD1. This CDR3 comprises 15 residues. The J segment lost 4 bases and the V segment lost 5 bases, leaving 8 bases of the junction unmatched. Germline CDR1 reads SGDLS; CDR2 reads YYNGEE. CDR3 amino acids: CASSLTGQATGELFF. The CDR3 DNA is TGTGCCAGCAGTCTTACCGGACAGGCCACCGGGGAGCTGTTTTTT.

As DNA, the CDR3 is TGCGCCAGCAGTACAGGGTTTTCTGAAGCTTTCTTT. Its protein is CASSTGFSEAFF. V is TRBV10-1 and J is TRBJ1-1, with D perhaps matching TRBD1 (6 bases). Trimming stripped 5 bases from V and 6 bases from J, with 10 bases between. Germline V lookup: CDR1 WNHNN, CDR2 SYGVQD (reference sequence). This CDR3 spans 12 amino acids.

V and J are TRBV28 and TRBJ1-5; D unresolved. The germline V gene encodes CDR1 MDHEN and CDR2 SYDVKM. The CDR3 sequence is 16 residues long. Trimming pared 3 bases from V and 0 bases from J, leaving 12 bases between. In DNA, the CDR3 is TGTGCCAGCAGTTTCCCCAACCATTATAGCAATCAGCCCCAGCATTTT. Protein: CASSFPNHYSNQPQHF.

V and J are TRBV10-2 and TRBJ2-1, with 7 bases aligning to TRBD1. Germline V gene lookup returns CDR1 WSHSY and CDR2 SAAADI. V trimming: 4 bases; J trimming: 1 base; junction bases outside the gene matches: 4. CDR3 size: 15 residues. The CDR3 is CASSADRASYNEQFF. CDR3 coding DNA: TGCGCCAGCAGTGCAGACAGGGCATCCTACAATGAGCAGTTCTTC.

The chain employs TRBV10-2 and TRBJ2-1; D uncertain. V was trimmed by 6 bases and J by 6 bases, leaving 9 bases between them. The CDR3 loop spans 12 amino acids. Germline V gene lookup returns CDR1 WSHSY and CDR2 SAAADI. CDR3 sequence reads: CASSIVGNEQFF. CDR3 DNA: TGCGCCAGCAGCATCGTTGGCAATGAGCAGTTCTTC.

This chain links TRBV19 with TRBJ2-7, with TRBD2 matching 12 bases. Unmatched junction bases numbered 2, after V lost 1 base and J lost 7 bases. This CDR3 contains 14 residues. Germline loops: CDR1 LNHDA, CDR2 SQIVND (reference sequence). The CDR3 nucleotides read TGTGCCAGTAGTATAGTAGGGACTAGCGGGGAGCAGTACTTC. This codes for CASSIVGTSGEQYF.

There are a few counts of this clone. The CDR3 DNA sequence: TGTGCCAGCGGGAGATCCCCATACTATGGCTACACCTTC. This codes for CASGRSPYYGYTF. The genes are TRBV2 and TRBJ1-2; D gene uncertain. With 8 bases removed from V and 3 bases from J, the gap between germline ends came to 13 bases. Germline V CDR1 and CDR2: SNHLY, FYNNEI. The CDR3 extends over 13 amino acids.

V usage is TRBV6-8 and J usage is TRBJ1-1; 7 bases agree with TRBD1. The CDR3 spans 15 residues. J lost 5 bases, V lost 8 bases, and 14 bases had no gene match. Germline CDR1 is MNHGY and CDR2 is SAAAGT. The CDR3 loop is CASAATGRKDTEAFF. Written as DNA, the CDR3 is TGTGCCAGCGCTGCGACAGGGAGGAAGGATACTGAAGCTTTCTTT.

The rearrangement links TRBV28 to TRBJ1-1; TRBD1 matches 8 bases. V was pared by 5 bases and J by 0 bases, with 5 bases of the junction left unmatched. Germline V gives CDR1 MDHEN, CDR2 SYDVKM. This CDR3 region has 15 residues. The CDR3 DNA reads as TGTGCCAGCAGTCGGACAGGGTTGATGAACACTGAAGCTTTCTTT. Protein product: CASSRTGLMNTEAFF.

The rearrangement joins TRBV19 to TRBJ2-3; 10 nucleotides match TRBD1. With V trimmed by 4 bases and J by 4 bases, 8 bases remained unmatched. The CDR3 runs to 16 residues. CDR1 is LNHDA and CDR2 is SQIVND in the germline V gene (reference sequence). Here the CDR3 DNA reads TGTGCCAGTAGTAAGAGGACAGGGGGACGCGCAGATACGCAGTATTTT. Translation: CASSKRTGGRADTQYF.

The V call is TRBV5-1, the J call TRBJ2-3; 10 positions agree with TRBD2. Trimming at V came to 0 bases and at J to 2 bases, leaving 6 bases not matched to a gene. CDR3 length equals 17 residues. Germline CDR1 reads SGHRS; CDR2 reads YFSETQ. The CDR3, as DNA: TGCGCCAGCAGCTTGGCCTATAGCGGGGGGACCACAGATACGCAGTATTTT. It translates to CASSLAYSGGTTDTQYF.

The V gene is TRBV18, the J gene TRBJ2-1; 9 bases agree with TRBD1. CDR1 and CDR2 (germline): KGHSH, LQKENI. Trimming removed 6 bases from V and 9 bases from J; junction bases left unmatched: 9. The CDR3 loop spans 14 amino acids. Written as DNA, the CDR3 is TGTGCCAGCTCTTGGGACAGGGAAGGGGTTGAGCAGTTCTTC. Translation: CASSWDREGVEQFF.

The chain employs TRBV19 and TRBJ2-1; TRBD1 aligns across 7 bases. The J segment lost 3 bases and the V segment lost 8 bases, leaving 10 bases of the junction unmatched. Per germline, CDR1 LNHDA and CDR2 SQIVND (reference sequence). This CDR3 comprises 15 residues. The CDR3 spells CASRKGQINYNEQFF. The CDR3 DNA reads TGTGCCAGTCGTAAGGGACAGATAAACTACAATGAGCAGTTCTTC.

This clone was recorded a few times. This chain connects TRBV5-1 to TRBJ2-2; unclear D gene. V lost 1 base and J 4 bases, leaving 8 bases between the germline ends. The CDR3 has 14 residues. Germline-derived CDR1 and CDR2 are SGHRS and YFSETQ. In DNA form, the CDR3 reads TGCGCCAGCAGCTTGTACCCCGGCACCGGGGAGCTGTTTTTT. Protein sequence: CASSLYPGTGELFF.

The chain carries TRBV12-5 and TRBJ2-1, with D perhaps TRBD1 (6 bases). The CDR3 is made up of 13 amino acids. The V gene's germline CDR1 is LGHNT and CDR2 FRNRAP. Between the trimmed V and J ends, which lost 3 bases and 9 bases, there was a span of 12 bases. The CDR3 loop reads CASGFAGALEQFF. The DNA for the CDR3 is TGTGCTAGTGGTTTCGCAGGGGCGCTTGAGCAGTTCTTC.

The chain has TRBV19 and TRBJ2-1; 9 bases fit TRBD1. With 5 bases clipped from V and 9 bases from J, the junction kept 11 bases outside the gene matches. The CDR3 loop spans 15 amino acids. Germline assignment: CDR1 LNHDA and CDR2 SQIVND (reference sequence). The CDR3 protein is CASSAGQGRAGEQFF. DNA of the CDR3: TGTGCCAGTAGTGCCGGACAGGGGAGAGCTGGTGAGCAGTTCTTC.

The rearrangement links TRBV19 to TRBJ1-2; D unresolved. CDR3 size: 14 residues. V was shortened by 2 bases and J by 8 bases, with 15 bases between the two germline ends. In germline, CDR1 is LNHDA, CDR2 SQIVND (reference sequence). CDR3 loop: CASSILRDGVGYTF. CDR3 nucleotides: TGTGCCAGTAGTATATTACGAGACGGAGTGGGCTACACCTTC.

The chain employs TRBV19 and TRBJ2-1, with D tentatively TRBD1 (5 bases). Germline CDR1 reads LNHDA; CDR2 reads SQIVND (reference sequence). V was cut by 7 bases and J by 7 bases, with 14 bases left in between. The CDR3 extends over 13 amino acids. CDR3 nucleotide sequence: TGTGCCAGTAATAAGGGGTCGGGTAATGAGCAGTTCTTC. Its protein is CASNKGSGNEQFF.

The chain joins TRBV10-1 to TRBJ1-1, with D hard to call. CDR3 length: 14 residues. Trimming took 0 bases from V and 5 from J, leaving 10 bases between them. Germline CDR1 WNHNN, CDR2 SYGVQD (reference sequence). CDR3 residues: CASSESGSVTEAFF. In DNA, the CDR3 is TGCGCCAGCAGTGAGTCGGGGTCTGTTACTGAAGCTTTCTTT.

The rearrangement uses TRBV28 and TRBJ2-7; 8 positions match TRBD1. This CDR3 contains 15 residues. Germline trimming cut 5 bases from V and 4 bases from J; bases unmatched to any gene: 10. CDR1 and CDR2 (germline): MDHEN, SYDVKM. CDR3 sequence: CASSPDRDAWYEQYF. The DNA of the CDR3 is TGTGCCAGCAGTCCGGACAGGGATGCCTGGTACGAGCAGTACTTC.

V gene TRBV27 combines with J gene TRBJ1-5; D is unresolved. The CDR3 is made up of 15 amino acids. CDR1 is MNHEY, CDR2 SMNVEV, per germline (reference sequence). V was cut by 0 bases and J by 9 bases, with 15 bases left in between. The CDR3 spells CASSLSVQNWRPQHF. The CDR3 coding sequence is TGTGCCAGCAGTTTATCTGTCCAGAACTGGAGGCCCCAGCATTTT.

This clone was picked up one time. This rearrangement joins TRBV5-1 to TRBJ1-3; TRBD1 agrees at 8 bases. V dropped 4 bases and J dropped 3; count of bases not matched to a gene: 9. The V gene's germline CDR1 is SGHRS and CDR2 YFSETQ. The CDR3 is 16 residues long. CDR3 loop: CASSPLGQAIGNTIYF. In nucleotides, the CDR3 is TGCGCCAGCAGCCCCCTGGGACAGGCAATTGGAAACACCATATATTTT.

The chain recombines TRBV11-3 with TRBJ1-1; no reliable D call. The CDR3 is made up of 15 amino acids. Germline CDR1 SGHNT, CDR2 YENEEA. V was cut by 1 base and J by 1 base, with 10 bases left in between. This CDR3 reads CASSLGPAGNTEAFF. CDR3 DNA: TGTGCCAGCAGCTTAGGTCCGGCCGGGAACACTGAAGCTTTCTTT.

The chain recombines TRBV28 with TRBJ2-2; the D is unclear. V gave up 6 bases and J gave up 1 base, with 9 bases separating them. The CDR3 is 14 amino acids. Germline V gives CDR1 MDHEN, CDR2 SYDVKM. CDR3 in amino acids: CASSPPVNTGELFF. CDR3 nucleotides: TGTGCCAGCAGCCCACCGGTGAACACCGGGGAGCTGTTTTTT.

The J gene is TRBJ2-4, the V gene TRBV7-5; the table assigns TRBD1, which was not confirmed against the DNA. TRBV7-5 is assigned pseudogene status. The CDR3 length is 16 residues. DNA for the CDR3: TGTGCCAGCAGCTTGGCAGGGGCTCGATCCAAAAACATTCAGTACTTC. Translating it yields CASSLAGARSKNIQYF.

V usage is TRBV18 and J usage is TRBJ2-7, with D maybe TRBD1 (7 bases). Germline lookup yields CDR1 KGHSH and CDR2 LQKENI. Trimming cost V 3 bases and J 4 bases, with 22 bases left between them. CDR3 length: 17 amino acids. The CDR3 DNA reads as TGTGCCAGCTCACCTACCCGCAGCCAGGGGGGCCATTACGAGCAGTACTTC. Encoded protein: CASSPTRSQGGHYEQYF. The entire variable domain, with the rest obtained from reference TRBV18 and TRBJ2-7, is as follows: NAGVMQNPRHLVRRRGQEARLRCSPMKGHSHVYWYRQLPEEGLKFMVYLQKENIIDESGMPKERFSAEFPKEGPSILRIQQVVRGDSAAYFCASSPTRSQGGHYEQYFGPGTRLTVT.

This chain connects TRBV18 to TRBJ1-1; no firm D call. The CDR3 has 13 residues. CDR1 and CDR2 from the germline V gene are KGHSH and LQKENI. Trimming cost V 2 bases and J 3 bases, with 7 bases left between them. The CDR3 sequence is CASSPGTDTEAFF. The CDR3, as DNA: TGTGCCAGCTCACCAGGTACGGACACTGAAGCTTTCTTT.

Written as DNA, the CDR3 is TGTGCCAGTAGTTCCGGGACAGGGTTTACCGGGGAGCTGTTTTTT. Translation: CASSSGTGFTGELFF. This chain uses TRBV19 with TRBJ2-2, with 9 nucleotides matching TRBD1. The trim removed 5 bases at V and 5 bases at J, leaving 6 bases unmatched. Germline V gene sequence: CDR1 LNHDA, CDR2 SQIVND (reference sequence). The CDR3 consists of 15 residues. The variable domain in full, completed from reference TRBV19 and TRBJ2-2, reads DGGITQSPKYLFRKEGQNVTLSCEQNLNHDAMYWYRQDPGQGLRLIYYSQIVNDFQKGDIAEGYSVSREKKESFPLTVTSAQKNPTAFYLCASSSGTGFTGELFFGEGSRLTVL.